This TCR beta chain was sequenced during a study of blood T cell repertoires in COVID-19. Study summary: Specimens from acute and convalescent COVID-19 originated in the United States, Italy and Spain. T cells, B-cell-depleted T cells, or PBMCs supplied cDNA or gDNA.

V lost 2 bases, J lost 3 bases, and 10 bases lay in between. Germline lookup yields CDR1 LNHDA and CDR2 SQIVND (reference sequence). The CDR3 extends over 14 amino acids. Under the authors' procedure: Reference gene primer amplification in the assay estimated nucleated cell counts. This table comes from immunoSEQ multiplex PCR, and its TCRdb copy is limited to in-frame clones, with some not included. Clone size and V and J calls were adopted from that table, with D and trimming inferred from the DNA. In the table there are 45,000 or so clones, about four fifths of which are singletons. The origin of this receptor is a human donor in a cohort sampled during active COVID-19. The sample was peripheral blood. The J gene is TRBJ1-1, the V gene TRBV19, with D possibly TRBD1 on 5 matching bases. The CDR3 bases are TGTGCCAGTAGTATAATGGGCAGGGACACTGAAGCTTTCTTT. It yields the protein CASSIMGRDTEAFF.